One and the same sample provided the 22 T cell receptor beta chains below, sequenced in a study of beta chain features in type 1 diabetes. Study conclusions and caveats: Significant though moderate, a shortening of TCRB CDR3s appeared in all four CD4+ subsets of Type 1 diabetes patients.

Sequenced material consisted of expressed TCRB transcripts (all of the isolated RNA was reverse transcribed). The table came from immunoSEQ multiplex PCR; TCRdb's copy has only in-frame clones and leaves some out. The sample gives some 190,000 clones, approximately 8% of which show up once; under 0.55% is in the top ten. The antigens of these receptors remain unknown. Sequencing used central memory CD4+ T cells from blood. These receptor sequences come from a man aged 18 to 29 with type 1 diabetes.

This clone was counted many times. The J gene is TRBJ2-5, the V gene TRBV4-3; TRBD1 matches at 9 bases. Germline V gene data show CDR1 as LGHNA and CDR2 as YSLEER. V dropped 2 bases and J dropped 4; count of bases not matched to a gene: 14. The CDR3 runs to 18 residues. The CDR3 sequence is CASSQRLSDRGWSETQYF. CDR3 sequence (DNA): TGCGCCAGCAGCCAACGTCTTTCTGACAGGGGGTGGTCAGAGACCCAGTACTTC.

This clone was counted only a few times. The chain has TRBV7-2 and TRBJ2-5; 11 bases are shared with TRBD2. CDR1 and CDR2 from the germline V gene are SGHTA and FQGNSA. The CDR3 length is 15 residues. Germline trimming cut 7 bases from V and 2 bases from J; bases unmatched to any gene: 6. The CDR3 protein is CASTMGLAVQETQYF. DNA for the CDR3: TGTGCCAGCACCATGGGACTAGCGGTACAAGAGACCCAGTACTTC.

This rearrangement joins TRBV30 to TRBJ1-6; TRBD1 matches at 11 bases. The CDR3 covers 15 residues. Trimming at V came to 0 bases and at J to 10 bases, leaving 5 bases not matched to a gene. Looked up from germline, CDR1 is GTSNPN and CDR2 is SVGIG (reference sequence). The CDR3: CAWSVRDRGWSPLHF. In nucleotides, the CDR3 is TGTGCCTGGAGTGTACGGGACAGGGGGTGGTCACCCCTCCACTTT. Full variable domain (outside the CDR3, taken from reference TRBV30 and TRBJ1-6): SQTIHQWPATLVQPVGSPLSLECTVEGTSNPNLYWYRQAAGRGLQLLFYSVGIGQISSEVPQNLSASRPQDRQFILSSKKLLLSDSGFYLCAWSVRDRGWSPLHFGNGTRLTVT.

This chain joins TRBV5-1 and TRBJ2-7; 9 positions agree with TRBD2. CDR1 is SGHRS, CDR2 YFSETQ, per germline. Trimming at V came to 0 bases and at J to 5 bases, leaving 9 bases not matched to a gene. CDR3 length: 16 residues. CDR3 sequence reads: CASSLAGLAGVNEQYF. CDR3 coding DNA: TGCGCCAGCAGCTTGGCCGGGTTAGCGGGAGTGAACGAGCAGTACTTC.

This clone has a handful of counts. The chain links TRBV11-2 to TRBJ1-3; possibly TRBD1 for D (5 bases). Germline-derived CDR1 and CDR2 are SGHAT and FQNNGV. The V end was cut by 5 bases, the J end by 4 bases, with 15 bases between. CDR3 length: 15 amino acids. CDR3 amino acids: CASSRQQGTGNTIYF. The DNA for the CDR3 is TGTGCCAGCAGCAGACAGCAGGGAACGGGAAACACCATATATTTT.

The chain carries TRBV19 and TRBJ1-1, with 7 bases that match TRBD1. The length of the CDR3 is 14 residues. Germline V lookup: CDR1 LNHDA, CDR2 SQIVND (reference sequence). Trimming at V came to 6 bases and at J to 1 base, leaving 5 bases not matched to a gene. In DNA form, the CDR3 reads TGTGCCAGTAGCTCGGACAGGACGAACACTGAAGCTTTCTTT. This gives the protein CASSSDRTNTEAFF.

This clone was detected many times. This sequence joins TRBV29-1 and TRBJ2-4; maybe TRBD1 (5 bases). V dropped 0 bases and J dropped 1 base, with 13 bases sitting between them. This CDR3 has 16 amino acids. Germline CDR1 is SQVTM and CDR2 is ANQGSEA. CDR3 sequence: CSVEDQSGFAKNIQYF. In DNA form, the CDR3 reads TGCAGCGTTGAAGATCAATCAGGGTTCGCCAAAAACATTCAGTACTTC. Looking up the rest from reference TRBV29-1 and TRBJ2-4 gives the full variable domain: SAVISQKPSRDICQRGTSLTIQCQVDSQVTMMFWYRQQPGQSLTLIATANQGSEATYESGFVIDKFPISRPNLTFSTLTVSNMSPEDSSIYLCSVEDQSGFAKNIQYFGAGTRLSVL.

This rearrangement joins TRBV15 to TRBJ1-2; D unresolved. V dropped 3 bases and J dropped 4 bases, with 6 bases sitting between them. The CDR3 sequence is 12 residues long. CDR1 is LNHNV and CDR2 is YYDKDF in the germline V gene (reference sequence). The CDR3 nucleotides are TGTGCCACCAGCAGCCATGTCTATGGCTACACCTTC. Translating it yields CATSSHVYGYTF.

The rearrangement joins TRBV6-5 to TRBJ2-7; tentatively, D is TRBD2 (6 bases). This CDR3 region has 14 residues. The V gene lost 2 bases and the J gene lost 0 bases, with 8 bases spanning the gap. Germline values: CDR1 MNHEY, CDR2 SVGAGI. CDR3 amino acids: CASSYRRGSYEQYF. The CDR3, as DNA: TGTGCCAGCAGTTACAGGCGGGGCTCCTACGAGCAGTACTTC.

This sequence joins TRBV6-6 and TRBJ1-1; 7 nucleotides agree with TRBD1. The V segment lost 2 bases and the J segment 0 bases; nucleotides outside the gene matches: 0. CDR3 length: 14 residues. CDR1 and CDR2 from the germline V gene are MNHNY and SVGAGI (reference sequence). CDR3 sequence reads: CASSYQGVNTEAFF. The CDR3 DNA is TGTGCCAGCAGTTACCAGGGGGTGAACACTGAAGCTTTCTTT.

This clone was seen a handful of times. Distinct nucleotide sequences in the sample also encode this CDR3. The chain is built from TRBV5-6 and TRBJ1-2, with D perhaps TRBD1 (5 bases). CDR1 and CDR2 (germline): SGHDT, YYEEEE. The CDR3 sequence is 12 residues long. The V end lost 1 base, the J end lost 5 bases, and 6 bases lay between the germline ends. The CDR3 reads CASSLRQYGYTF. The CDR3 nucleotides read TGTGCCAGCAGCTTGAGACAGTATGGCTACACCTTC.

This clone turned up a few times. The chain has TRBV27 and TRBJ2-1; 8 bases match TRBD1. This CDR3 spans 14 amino acids. The V gene's germline CDR1 is MNHEY and CDR2 SMNVEV (reference sequence). The trim removed 5 bases at V and 9 bases at J, leaving 9 bases unmatched. The CDR3 loop reads CASSVLGQGGEQFF. Here the CDR3 DNA reads TGTGCCAGCAGTGTCCTCGGACAGGGAGGTGAGCAGTTCTTC.

J is TRBJ2-3 and V is TRBV28, with TRBD2 matching 13 bases. Trimming took 5 bases from V and 4 from J; bases not matched to a gene: 9. CDR1 and CDR2 from the germline V gene are MDHEN and SYDVKM. The length of the CDR3 is 17 residues. In DNA, the CDR3 is TGTGCCAGCAGTCCGGCCGGGACTAGCGGGATCGCAGATACGCAGTATTTT. As protein: CASSPAGTSGIADTQYF.

The gene calls are TRBV29-1 and TRBJ2-7; D is unresolved. CDR3 size: 13 residues. V lost 2 bases to trimming and J lost 4 bases, with 12 bases between them. Germline CDR1 and CDR2: SQVTM and ANQGSEA. CDR3 sequence reads: CSVEPLRGYEQYF. CDR3 DNA sequence: TGCAGCGTTGAACCTTTGCGCGGATACGAGCAGTACTTC.

Only a few counts were recorded for this clone. The genes are TRBV5-4 and TRBJ2-5, with D tentatively TRBD1 (6 bases). Germline loops: CDR1 SGHNT, CDR2 YYREEE (reference sequence). This CDR3 is 14 amino acids long. Trimming stripped 0 bases from V and 1 base from J, with 7 bases between. The DNA for the CDR3 is TGTGCCAGCAGCTTGGTGGGGGCCCAAGAGACCCAGTACTTC. Its translation is CASSLVGAQETQYF.

The gene calls are TRBV7-2 and TRBJ2-7; tentatively, D is TRBD1 (5 bases). In germline, CDR1 is SGHTA, CDR2 FQGNSA. This CDR3 region has 14 residues. V lost 6 bases and J 2 bases, leaving 14 bases between the germline ends. This chain's CDR3 is CASRQGAGAYEQYF. For the CDR3, the DNA is TGTGCCAGCAGACAAGGGGCTGGCGCCTACGAGCAGTACTTC.

This clone was detected a few times. The same CDR3 also results from other DNA sequences found in this sample. This chain connects TRBV5-1 to TRBJ1-1, with D possibly matching TRBD1 (6 bases). Per germline, CDR1 SGHRS and CDR2 YFSETQ. The CDR3 covers 13 residues. V was shortened by 2 bases and J by 1 base, with 6 bases between the two germline ends. CDR3 bases: TGCGCCAGCAGCTTACAGGGGAACACTGAAGCTTTCTTT. Encoded protein: CASSLQGNTEAFF.

The chain combines TRBV29-1 with TRBJ2-3; 8 positions agree with TRBD1. The CDR3 runs to 15 residues. CDR1 and CDR2 from the germline V gene are SQVTM and ANQGSEA. After removal of 2 bases from V and 2 bases from J, the junction contained 6 bases not matched to a gene. The DNA for the CDR3 is TGCAGCGTTGAAACTGGGACAGGCCACACAGATACGCAGTATTTT. This encodes CSVETGTGHTDTQYF.

The table lists this clone with a few counts. This rearrangement joins TRBV7-2 to TRBJ1-6; a weak D match, TRBD1 (6 bases). With 1 base removed from V and 10 bases from J, the gap between germline ends came to 8 bases. In germline, CDR1 is SGHTA, CDR2 FQGNSA. The CDR3 is made up of 13 amino acids. This CDR3 is CASSLEDSSPLHF. The DNA of the CDR3 is TGTGCCAGCAGCTTAGAGGACAGCTCACCCCTCCACTTT.

This chain links TRBV6-1 with TRBJ2-1; D possibly corresponds to TRBD1 (5 bases). The CDR3 sequence is 15 residues long. V was shortened by 10 bases and J by 0 bases, with 16 bases between the two germline ends. Germline CDR1 and CDR2: MNHNS and SASEGT. Here the CDR3 reads CANPTDDSSYNEQFF. The CDR3 nucleotides are TGTGCCAACCCCACGGATGACAGCTCCTACAATGAGCAGTTCTTC.

This clone has a handful of counts. This sequence joins TRBV19 and TRBJ2-1; maybe TRBD2 (7 bases). The CDR3 loop spans 13 amino acids. Trimming took 5 bases from V and 8 from J, leaving 13 bases between them. The germline CDR1 and CDR2 sequences are LNHDA and SQIVND (reference sequence). The CDR3 nucleotides read TGTGCCAGTAGTTACCAGGGGAGGGATGAGCAGTTCTTC. Its translation: CASSYQGRDEQFF.

This clone was picked up many times. This rearrangement joins TRBV6-6 to TRBJ2-3; TRBD2 matches 10 bases. Trimming at V came to 6 bases and at J to 6 bases, leaving 9 bases not matched to a gene. The CDR3 is made up of 15 amino acids. CDR1 MNHNY and CDR2 SVGAGI come from the germline V gene (reference sequence). In nucleotides, the CDR3 is TGTGCCAGCAGGGCTAGCGGGGGTGGTCGGGATACGCAGTATTTT. It specifies CASRASGGGRDTQYF.